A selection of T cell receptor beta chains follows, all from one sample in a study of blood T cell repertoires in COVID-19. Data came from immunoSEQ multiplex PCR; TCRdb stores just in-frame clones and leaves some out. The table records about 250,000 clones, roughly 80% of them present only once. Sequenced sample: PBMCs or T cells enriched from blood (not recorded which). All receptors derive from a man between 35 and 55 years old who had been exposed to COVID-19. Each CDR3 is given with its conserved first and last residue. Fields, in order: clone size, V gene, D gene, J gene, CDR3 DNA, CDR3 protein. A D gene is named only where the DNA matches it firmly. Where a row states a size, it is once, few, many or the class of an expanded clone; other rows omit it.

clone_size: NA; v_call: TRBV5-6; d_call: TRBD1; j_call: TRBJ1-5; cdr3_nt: TGTGCCAGCAGCTTGGCCGGGACAGCGGGTCAGCCCCAGCATTTT; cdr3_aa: CASSLAGTAGQPQHF
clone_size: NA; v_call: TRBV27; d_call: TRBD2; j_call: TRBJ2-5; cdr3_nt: TGTGCCAGCAAACCGGGACTAGCGGGAGGAGGCCAAGAGACCCAGTACTTC; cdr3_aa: CASKPGLAGGGQETQYF
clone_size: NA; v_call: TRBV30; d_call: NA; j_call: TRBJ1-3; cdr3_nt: TGTGCCTGGACCAAGCTATCCTCTGGAAACACCATATATTTT; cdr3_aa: CAWTKLSSGNTIYF
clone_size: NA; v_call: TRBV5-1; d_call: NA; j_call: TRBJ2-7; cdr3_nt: TGCGCCAGCAGCTTAGCGGAGGACTCCTACGAGCAGTACTTC; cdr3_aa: CASSLAEDSYEQYF
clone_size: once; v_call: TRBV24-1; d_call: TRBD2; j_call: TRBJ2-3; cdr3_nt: TGTGCCACCAGCACGACTAGCGGGATATCAGATACGCAGTATTTT; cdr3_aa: CATSTTSGISDTQYF
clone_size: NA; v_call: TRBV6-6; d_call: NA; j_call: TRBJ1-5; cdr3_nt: TGTGCCAGCAGTCCCGACCCATGGACAGTAAGCAATCAGCCCCAGCATTTT; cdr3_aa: CASSPDPWTVSNQPQHF
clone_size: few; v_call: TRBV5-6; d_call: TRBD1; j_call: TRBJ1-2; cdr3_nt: TGTGCCAGCAGCTTGGTCAGGGGGTATGGCTACACCTTC; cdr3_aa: CASSLVRGYGYTF
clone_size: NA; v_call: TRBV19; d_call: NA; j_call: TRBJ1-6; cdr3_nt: TGTGCCAGTAGTATCGCCGGGTCCTATAATTCACCCCTCCACTTT; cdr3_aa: CASSIAGSYNSPLHF
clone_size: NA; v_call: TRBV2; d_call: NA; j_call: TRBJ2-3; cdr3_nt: TGTGCCAGCAGGAGCGGTCGGACAGATACGCAGTATTTT; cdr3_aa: CASRSGRTDTQYF
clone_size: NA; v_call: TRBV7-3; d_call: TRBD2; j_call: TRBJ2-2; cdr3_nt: TGTGCCAGCAGCTTTTCAGCGGGAAGGGGCACCGGGGAGCTGTTTTTT; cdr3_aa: CASSFSAGRGTGELFF
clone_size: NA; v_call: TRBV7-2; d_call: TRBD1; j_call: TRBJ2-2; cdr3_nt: TGTGCCCTCCGCGAGGGCAGGGGGCGAACCGGGGAGCTGTTTTTT; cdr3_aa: CALREGRGRTGELFF
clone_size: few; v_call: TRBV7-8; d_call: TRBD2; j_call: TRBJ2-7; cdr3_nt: TGTGCCAGCAGCTTAGCAACAACGCAAGCGGGAGTATACGAGCAGTACTTC; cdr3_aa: CASSLATTQAGVYEQYF
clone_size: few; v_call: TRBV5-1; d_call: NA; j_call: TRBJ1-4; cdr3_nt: TGCGCCAGCAGCCCCGGAAGCGGGTCTAGAATGTTTTTT; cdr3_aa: CASSPGSGSRMFF
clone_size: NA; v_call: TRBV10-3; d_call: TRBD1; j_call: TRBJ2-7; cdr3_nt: TGTGCCACCACCTCCGGGACAGGCTACGAGCAGTACTTC; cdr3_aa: CATTSGTGYEQYF
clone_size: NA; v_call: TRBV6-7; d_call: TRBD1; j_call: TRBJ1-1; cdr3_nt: TGTGCCAGCACTTTGGGACAGGGTCTCACTGAAGCTTTCTTT; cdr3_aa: CASTLGQGLTEAFF
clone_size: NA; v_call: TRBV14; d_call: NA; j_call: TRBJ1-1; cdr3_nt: TGTGCCAGCAGCCATATTCAGGCTGAAGCTTTCTTT; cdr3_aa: CASSHIQAEAFF
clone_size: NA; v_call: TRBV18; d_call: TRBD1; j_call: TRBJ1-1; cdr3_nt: TGTGCCAGCTCACCGAACGAATTGACAGGGGCATACACTGAAGCTTTCTTT; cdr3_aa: CASSPNELTGAYTEAFF
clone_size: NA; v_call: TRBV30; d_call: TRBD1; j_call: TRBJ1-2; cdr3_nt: TGTGCCTTCCGGGACAGGGTGCCCGGTGGCTACACCTTC; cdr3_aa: CAFRDRVPGGYTF
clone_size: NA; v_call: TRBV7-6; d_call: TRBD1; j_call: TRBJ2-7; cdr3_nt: TGTGCCAGCAGCTTGTGGACAGGGTCCTACGAGCAGTACTTC; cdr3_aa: CASSLWTGSYEQYF
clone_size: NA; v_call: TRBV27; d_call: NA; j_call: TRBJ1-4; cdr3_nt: TGTGCCAGCAGTTTGTCCAGGGGCGGACCTGAAAAACTGTTTTTT; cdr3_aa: CASSLSRGGPEKLFF
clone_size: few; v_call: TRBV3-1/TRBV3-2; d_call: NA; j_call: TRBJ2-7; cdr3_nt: TGTGCCAGCAGCCAGCCACCTACCTCCTACGAGCAGTACTTC; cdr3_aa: CASSQPPTSYEQYF
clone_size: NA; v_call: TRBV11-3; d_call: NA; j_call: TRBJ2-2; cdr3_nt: TGTGCCAGCAGGGGGTTTACAGGGAGGAACACCGGGGAGCTGTTTTTT; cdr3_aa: CASRGFTGRNTGELFF
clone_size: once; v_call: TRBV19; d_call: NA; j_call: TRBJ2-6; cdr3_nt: TGTGCCAGTACGACAGTACAGGCTGGGGCCAACGTCCTGACTTTC; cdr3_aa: CASTTVQAGANVLTF
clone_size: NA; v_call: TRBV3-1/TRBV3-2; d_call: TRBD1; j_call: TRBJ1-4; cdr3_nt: TGTGCCAGCGGACAGGGGGTCGGTGAAAAACTGTTTTTT; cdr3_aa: CASGQGVGEKLFF
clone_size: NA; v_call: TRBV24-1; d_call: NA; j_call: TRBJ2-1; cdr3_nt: TGTGCCACCAGTGGAGGGACCTACAATGAGCAGTTCTTC; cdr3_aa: CATSGGTYNEQFF
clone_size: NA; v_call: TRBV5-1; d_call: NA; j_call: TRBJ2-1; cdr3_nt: TGCGCCAGCAGCTTGGCAGGGCAATTCTACAATGAGCAGTTCTTC; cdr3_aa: CASSLAGQFYNEQFF
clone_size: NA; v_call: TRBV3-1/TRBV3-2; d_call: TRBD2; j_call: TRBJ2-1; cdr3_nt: TGTGCCAGCAGCCCCGGACTAGCTAATGAGCAGTTCTTC; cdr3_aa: CASSPGLANEQFF
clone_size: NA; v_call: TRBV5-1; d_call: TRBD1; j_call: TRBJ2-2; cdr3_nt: TGCGCCAGCATGCCAGGGGGCACCGGGGAGCTGTTTTTT; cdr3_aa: CASMPGGTGELFF
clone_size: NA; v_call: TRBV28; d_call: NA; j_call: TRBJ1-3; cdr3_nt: TGTGCCAGCAGTGCAGGGATCACCATATATTTT; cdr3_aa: CASSAGITIYF
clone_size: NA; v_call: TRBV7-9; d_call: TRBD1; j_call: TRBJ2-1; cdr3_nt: TGTGCCAGCAGGCCGGGACAGGGGCTCGGGGAGCAGTTCTTC; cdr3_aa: CASRPGQGLGEQFF
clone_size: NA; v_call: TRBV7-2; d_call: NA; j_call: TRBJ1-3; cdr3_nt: TGTGCCAGCAGCTTAGGCGGAGCCTTTTCTGGAAACACCATATATTTT; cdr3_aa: CASSLGGAFSGNTIYF
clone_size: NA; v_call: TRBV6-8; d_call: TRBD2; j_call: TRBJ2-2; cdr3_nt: TGTGCCAGCAGTTTGGCACGTGGGGCTAGCGGGACCGGGGAGCTGTTTTTT; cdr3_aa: CASSLARGASGTGELFF
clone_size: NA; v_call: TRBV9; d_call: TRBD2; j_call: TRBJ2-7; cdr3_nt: TGTGCCAGCAGCGTTTCTGAGACTAGCGGGACCTACGAGCAGTACTTC; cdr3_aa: CASSVSETSGTYEQYF
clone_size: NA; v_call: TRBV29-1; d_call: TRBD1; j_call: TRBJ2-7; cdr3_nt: TGCAGCGTTGAAGAACCGGGACAGTTCTACGAGCAGTACTTC; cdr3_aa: CSVEEPGQFYEQYF
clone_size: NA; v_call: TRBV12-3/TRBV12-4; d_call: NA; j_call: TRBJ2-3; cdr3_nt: TGTGCCAGCGGTAAAACTAGCACAGATACGCAGTATTTT; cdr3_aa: CASGKTSTDTQYF
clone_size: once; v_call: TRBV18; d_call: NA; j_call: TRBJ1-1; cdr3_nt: TGTGCCAGCTCATCGGGACAAGACGGCACTGAAGCTTTCTTT; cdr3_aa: CASSSGQDGTEAFF
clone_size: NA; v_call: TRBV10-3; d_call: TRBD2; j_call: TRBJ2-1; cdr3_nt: TGTGCCATCTCCCCTCAAGGACTAGCGGGAGGTAATGAGCAGTTCTTC; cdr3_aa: CAISPQGLAGGNEQFF
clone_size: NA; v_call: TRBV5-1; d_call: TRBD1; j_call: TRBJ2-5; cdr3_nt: TGCGCCAGCAGCTTCGGGACAGGGTTAGAGACCCAGTACTTC; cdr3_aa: CASSFGTGLETQYF
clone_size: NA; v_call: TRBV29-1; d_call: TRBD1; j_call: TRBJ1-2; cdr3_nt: TGCAGCTTCGGACAGGGGGGACCCTGGGGCTACACCTTC; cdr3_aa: CSFGQGGPWGYTF
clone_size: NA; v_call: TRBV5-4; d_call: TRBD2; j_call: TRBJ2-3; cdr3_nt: TGTGCCAGCAGCTTGGGCGGGAGAGGTGCAGATACGCAGTATTTT; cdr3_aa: CASSLGGRGADTQYF
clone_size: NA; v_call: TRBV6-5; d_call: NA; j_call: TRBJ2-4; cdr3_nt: TGTGCCAGCAGTAGGACAGAACTAGCCAAAAACATTCAGTACTTC; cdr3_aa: CASSRTELAKNIQYF
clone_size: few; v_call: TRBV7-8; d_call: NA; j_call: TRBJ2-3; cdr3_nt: TGTGCCAGCAGCCTCAGGGTAAATACGCAGTATTTT; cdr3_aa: CASSLRVNTQYF
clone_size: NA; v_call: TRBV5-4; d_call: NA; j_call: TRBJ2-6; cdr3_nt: TGTGCCAGCAGTCCAAGACAGTCCGGGGCCAACGTCCTGACTTTC; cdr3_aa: CASSPRQSGANVLTF
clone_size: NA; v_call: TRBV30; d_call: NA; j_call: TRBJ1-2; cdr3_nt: TGTGCCTGGAGTGAGGGGAACTATGGCTACACCTTC; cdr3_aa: CAWSEGNYGYTF
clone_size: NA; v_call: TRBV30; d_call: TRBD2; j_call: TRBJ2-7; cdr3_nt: TGTGCCTCCTCGGGACTAGCGTCCTACGAGCAGTACTTC; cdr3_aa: CASSGLASYEQYF
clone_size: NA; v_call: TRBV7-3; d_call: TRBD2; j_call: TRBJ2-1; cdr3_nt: TGTGCCAGCAGGGAAAGCGGGGGTTCGGTCAATGAGCAGTTCTTC; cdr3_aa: CASRESGGSVNEQFF
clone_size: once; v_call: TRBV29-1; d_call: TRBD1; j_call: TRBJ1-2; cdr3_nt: TGCAGCGCTATCGTAGGACAGGGCCAGGGCTACACCTTC; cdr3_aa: CSAIVGQGQGYTF
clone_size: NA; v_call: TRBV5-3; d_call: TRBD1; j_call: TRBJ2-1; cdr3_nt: TGTGCCAGAAGTTACAGGGGCGATGAGCAGTTCTTC; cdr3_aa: CARSYRGDEQFF
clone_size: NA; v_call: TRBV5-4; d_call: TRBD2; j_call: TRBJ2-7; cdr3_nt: TGTGCCAGCAGCTTGGGACTAGCGGGGACCTACGAGCAGTACTTC; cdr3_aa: CASSLGLAGTYEQYF
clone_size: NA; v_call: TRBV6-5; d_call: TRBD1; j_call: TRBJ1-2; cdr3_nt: TGTGCCAGCAGCCCAAGGACAGGAGAAAATGGCTACACCTTC; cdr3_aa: CASSPRTGENGYTF
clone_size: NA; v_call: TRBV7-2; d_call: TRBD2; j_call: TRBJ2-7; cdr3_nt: TGTGCCAGCAGCCCCCGGGGCGGGAGGTTCTACGAGCAGTACTTC; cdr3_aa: CASSPRGGRFYEQYF
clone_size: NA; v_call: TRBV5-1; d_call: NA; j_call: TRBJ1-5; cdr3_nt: TGCGCCAGCAGCTTGGACGGGGGGTTTGATCAGCCCCAGCATTTT; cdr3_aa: CASSLDGGFDQPQHF
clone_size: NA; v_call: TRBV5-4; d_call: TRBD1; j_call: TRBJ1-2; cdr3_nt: TGTGCCAGCAGCTCTGGACAGGGGGCTTCGGGCTATGGCTACACCTTC; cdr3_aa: CASSSGQGASGYGYTF
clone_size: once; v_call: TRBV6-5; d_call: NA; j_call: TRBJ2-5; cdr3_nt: TGTGCCAGCAGTTACTCAAATACAGGACAAGAGACCCAGTACTTC; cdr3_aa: CASSYSNTGQETQYF
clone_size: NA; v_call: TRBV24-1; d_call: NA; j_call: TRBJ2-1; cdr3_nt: TGTGCCACCAGTGATCCCAACGCAGGGTACAATGAGCAGTTCTTC; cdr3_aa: CATSDPNAGYNEQFF